The 14 T cell receptor beta chains below come from one sample, sequenced in a study of blood T cell repertoires in COVID-19. The data were produced by immunoSEQ multiplex PCR, yet TCRdb's version contains in-frame clones alone and is incomplete. The sample includes some 220,000 clones, roughly 91% seen only once; the top ten take roughly 0.89%. The sample comprised peripheral blood. The receptors shown here come from a man aged 25 to 40 with COVID-19, enrolled during active disease.

The V gene is TRBV5-1, the J gene TRBJ2-7; 13 bases map to TRBD2. V was clipped by 4 bases and J by 0 bases; unmatched bases: 7. The germline V gene encodes CDR1 SGHRS and CDR2 YFSETQ. CDR3 length equals 17 residues. This chain's CDR3 is CASSTRGTSGDSYEQYF. The CDR3 DNA follows: TGCGCCAGCAGCACCCGGGGGACTAGCGGGGACTCCTACGAGCAGTACTTC.

The chain joins TRBV5-1 to TRBJ1-2; D is unclear. V was pared by 8 bases and J by 4 bases, with 18 bases between. The CDR3 runs to 14 residues. Germline CDR1 and CDR2: SGHRS and YFSETQ. The CDR3 sequence is CASRAAGGSYGYTF. The CDR3 region has the DNA TGCGCCAGTCGTGCGGCGGGCGGAAGCTATGGCTACACCTTC.

The sample holds one count of this clone. CDR3 in amino acids: CASLQSTSLEAFF. The CDR3 DNA reads as TGTGCCAGCTTACAGAGCACAAGTCTTGAAGCTTTCTTT. The chain has TRBV6-5 and TRBJ1-1, with no clear D. The CDR3 has 13 amino acids. Per germline, CDR1 MNHEY and CDR2 SVGAGI. Trimming left V 8 bases short and J 7 bases short, with 17 bases between.

This sequence joins TRBV4-1 and TRBJ2-5, with TRBD2 matching 10 bases. CDR3 length: 15 amino acids. Germline values: CDR1 MGHRA, CDR2 YSYEKL. Unmatched junction bases numbered 5, after V lost 2 bases and J lost 5 bases. Written as DNA, the CDR3 is TGCGCCAGCAGCCAATTGGGACTAGCGTCGGAGACCCAGTACTTC. It codes for CASSQLGLASETQYF.

The chain employs TRBV6-1 and TRBJ1-2; TRBD1 aligns across 10 bases. The CDR3 has 17 amino acids. Germline V gene lookup returns CDR1 MNHNS and CDR2 SASEGT. The ends lost 4 bases at V and 4 bases at J; junction bases unmatched: 12. CDR3 bases: TGTGCCAGCAGTGTTCCGGGACAGGGGTTTAAGGGCTATGGCTACACCTTC. Translating gives CASSVPGQGFKGYGYTF.

The chain carries TRBV7-9 and TRBJ1-4; TRBD1 agrees at 7 bases. Trimming took 5 bases from V and 0 from J; bases not matched to a gene: 3. From germline, CDR1 is SEHNR and CDR2 FQNEAQ (reference sequence). CDR3 length: 15 residues. This CDR3 is CASSPGQATNEKLFF. The CDR3 DNA follows: TGTGCCAGCAGCCCTGGACAGGCAACTAATGAAAAACTGTTTTTT.

The chain combines TRBV7-2 with TRBJ2-1, with TRBD1 matching over 9 bases. After removal of 3 bases from V and 7 bases from J, the junction contained 1 base not matched to a gene. The germline V gene has CDR1 SGHTA and CDR2 FQGNSA. The CDR3 is 13 amino acids. The CDR3 region has the DNA TGTGCCAGCAGCTTGGGACAGGGTAATGAGCAGTTCTTC. Its protein is CASSLGQGNEQFF. The full variable domain, completed using reference TRBV7-2 and TRBJ2-1, is GAGVSQSPSNKVTEKGKDVELRCDPISGHTALYWYRQSLGQGLEFLIYFQGNSAPDKSGLPSDRFSAERTGGSVSTLTIQRTQQEDSAVYLCASSLGQGNEQFFGPGTRLTVL.

V and J are TRBV6-5 and TRBJ1-6; D is ambiguous. Germline V gives CDR1 MNHEY, CDR2 SVGAGI. Trimming left V 0 bases short and J 5 bases short, with 5 bases between. CDR3 length: 14 amino acids. The chain's CDR3 is CASSYSQNNSPLHF. Here the CDR3 DNA reads TGTGCCAGCAGTTACTCCCAGAATAATTCACCCCTCCACTTT.

The rearrangement links TRBV6-6 to TRBJ2-7; 9 bases fit TRBD2. The germline V gene has CDR1 MNHNY and CDR2 SVGAGI (reference sequence). With 7 bases clipped from V and 4 bases from J, the junction kept 11 bases outside the gene matches. The CDR3 is 15 residues long. The CDR3 nucleotides read TGTGCCAGCACCCAGGGCGCGGGGGGGCCGTACGAGCAGTACTTC. Translation gives CASTQGAGGPYEQYF.

The chain employs TRBV7-3 and TRBJ2-3, with a weak D call TRBD2 (5 bases). Trimming cost V 1 base and J 2 bases, with 7 bases left between them. The CDR3 is made up of 14 amino acids. Germline V gives CDR1 SGHTA, CDR2 FQGTGA. The CDR3 DNA reads TGTGCCAGCAGCTTAAAGCGGCCCACAGATACGCAGTATTTT. This encodes CASSLKRPTDTQYF. The entire variable domain, with the rest obtained from reference TRBV7-3 and TRBJ2-3, is as follows: GAGVSQTPSNKVTEKGKYVELRCDPISGHTALYWYRQSLGQGPEFLIYFQGTGAADDSGLPNDRFFAVRPEGSVSTLKIQRTERGDSAVYLCASSLKRPTDTQYFGPGTRLTVL.

The chain is built from TRBV3-1 (or the pseudogene TRBV3-2) and TRBJ1-6; TRBD1 agrees at 7 bases. Germline V gives CDR1 LGHDT, CDR2 YNNKEL (reference sequence). CDR3 length equals 15 residues. V shed 4 bases and J 3 bases; nucleotides not matched to a gene: 3. The CDR3 loop reads CASSPGQDYNSPLHF. CDR3 bases: TGTGCCAGCAGCCCCGGACAGGACTATAATTCACCCCTCCACTTT.

V usage is TRBV5-1 and J usage is TRBJ1-1; 7 bases match TRBD1. This CDR3 spans 15 amino acids. V trimming: 4 bases; J trimming: 4 bases; junction bases outside the gene matches: 10. From germline, CDR1 is SGHRS and CDR2 YFSETQ. In DNA form, the CDR3 reads TGCGCCAGCAGCCTGACGGACAGGCCGCGCACTGAAGCTTTCTTT. Its protein is CASSLTDRPRTEAFF.

This clone was seen a single time. The rearrangement joins TRBV3-1 (or the pseudogene TRBV3-2) to TRBJ1-2; the D gene is possibly TRBD1 (5 bases). The V end was cut by 4 bases, the J end by 2 bases, with 11 bases between. Germline CDR1 reads LGHDT; CDR2 reads YNNKEL (reference sequence). This CDR3 contains 14 residues. The chain's CDR3 is CASSPGGWNYGYTF. The CDR3 bases are TGTGCCAGCAGCCCGGGGGGGTGGAACTATGGCTACACCTTC.

This rearrangement joins TRBV11-2 to TRBJ1-3; no reliable D call. The CDR3 is made up of 14 amino acids. V was shortened by 1 base and J by 2 bases, with 6 bases between the two germline ends. Germline V gives CDR1 SGHAT, CDR2 FQNNGV. The CDR3 here is CASSLAGTGNTIYF. CDR3 DNA sequence: TGTGCCAGCAGCTTAGCCGGTACTGGAAACACCATATATTTT.